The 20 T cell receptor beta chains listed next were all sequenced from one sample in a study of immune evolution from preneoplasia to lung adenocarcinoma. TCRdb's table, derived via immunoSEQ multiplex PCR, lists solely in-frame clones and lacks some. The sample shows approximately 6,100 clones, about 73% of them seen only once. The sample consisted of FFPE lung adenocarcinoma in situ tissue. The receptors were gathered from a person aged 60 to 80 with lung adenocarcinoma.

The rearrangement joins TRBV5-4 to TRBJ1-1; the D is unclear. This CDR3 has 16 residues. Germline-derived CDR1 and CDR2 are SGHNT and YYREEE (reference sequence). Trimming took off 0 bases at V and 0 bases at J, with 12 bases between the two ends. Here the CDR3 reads CASSLGGRGMNTEAFF. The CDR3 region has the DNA TGTGCCAGCAGCTTGGGAGGACGTGGCATGAACACTGAAGCTTTCTTT.

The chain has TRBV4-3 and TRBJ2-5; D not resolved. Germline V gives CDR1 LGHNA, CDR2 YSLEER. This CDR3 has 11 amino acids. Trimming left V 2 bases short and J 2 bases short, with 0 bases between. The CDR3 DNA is TGCGCCAGCAGCCAACAAGAGACCCAGTACTTC. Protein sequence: CASSQQETQYF.

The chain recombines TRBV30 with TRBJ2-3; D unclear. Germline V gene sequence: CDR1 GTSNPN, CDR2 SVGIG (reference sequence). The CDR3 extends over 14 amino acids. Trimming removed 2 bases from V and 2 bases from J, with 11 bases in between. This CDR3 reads CAWSPVDFTDTQYF. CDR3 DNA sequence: TGTGCCTGGAGTCCCGTGGATTTCACAGATACGCAGTATTTT.

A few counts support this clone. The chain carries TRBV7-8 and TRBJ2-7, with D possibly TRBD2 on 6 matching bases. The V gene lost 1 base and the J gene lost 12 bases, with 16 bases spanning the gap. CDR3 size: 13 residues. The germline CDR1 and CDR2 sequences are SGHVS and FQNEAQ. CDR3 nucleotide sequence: TGTGCCAGCAGCTTAGTCGGAGGGGAGAGCATGTACTTC. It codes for CASSLVGGESMYF.

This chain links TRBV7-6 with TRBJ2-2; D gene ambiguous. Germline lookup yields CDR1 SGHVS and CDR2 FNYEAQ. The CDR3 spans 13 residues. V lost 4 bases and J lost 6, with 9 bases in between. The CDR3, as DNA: TGTGCCAGCAGCTCCGAGGTCCCCGGGGAGCTGTTTTTT. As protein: CASSSEVPGELFF.

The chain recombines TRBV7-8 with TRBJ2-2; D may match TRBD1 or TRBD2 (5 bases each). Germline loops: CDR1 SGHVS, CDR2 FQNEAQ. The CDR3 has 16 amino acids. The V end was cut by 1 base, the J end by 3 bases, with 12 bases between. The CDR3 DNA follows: TGTGCCAGCAGCTTAGATACGGGACCAGACACCGGGGAGCTGTTTTTT. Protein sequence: CASSLDTGPDTGELFF.

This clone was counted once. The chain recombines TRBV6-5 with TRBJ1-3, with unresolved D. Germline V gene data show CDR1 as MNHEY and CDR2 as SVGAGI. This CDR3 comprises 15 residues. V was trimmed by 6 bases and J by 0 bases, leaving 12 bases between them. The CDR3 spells CASREQRYSGNTIYF. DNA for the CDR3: TGTGCCAGCAGGGAACAGCGATACTCTGGAAACACCATATATTTT.

This CDR3 reads CASSQATNQPQHF. CDR3 nucleotides: TGTGCCAGCAGCCAAGCCACAAATCAGCCCCAGCATTTT. The chain combines TRBV14 with TRBJ1-5; D not certain. V lost 1 base, J lost 4 bases, and 5 bases lay in between. The CDR3 length is 13 residues. Germline V CDR1 and CDR2: SGHDN, FVKESK.

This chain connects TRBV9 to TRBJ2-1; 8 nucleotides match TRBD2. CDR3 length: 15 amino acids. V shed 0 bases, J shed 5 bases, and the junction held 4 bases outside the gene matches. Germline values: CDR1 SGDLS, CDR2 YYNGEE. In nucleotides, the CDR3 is TGTGCCAGCAGCGTAGGCGGGGGGCCTCACAATGAGCAGTTCTTC. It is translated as CASSVGGGPHNEQFF.

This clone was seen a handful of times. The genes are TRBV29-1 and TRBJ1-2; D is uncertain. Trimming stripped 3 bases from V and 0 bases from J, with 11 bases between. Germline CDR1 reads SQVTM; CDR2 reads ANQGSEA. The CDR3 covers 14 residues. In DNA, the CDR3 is TGCAGCGTTGATGAGAAAGACACTAACTATGGCTACACCTTC. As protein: CSVDEKDTNYGYTF. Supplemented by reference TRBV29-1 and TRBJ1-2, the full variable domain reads SAVISQKPSRDICQRGTSLTIQCQVDSQVTMMFWYRQQPGQSLTLIATANQGSEATYESGFVIDKFPISRPNLTFSTLTVSNMSPEDSSIYLCSVDEKDTNYGYTFGSGTRLTVV.

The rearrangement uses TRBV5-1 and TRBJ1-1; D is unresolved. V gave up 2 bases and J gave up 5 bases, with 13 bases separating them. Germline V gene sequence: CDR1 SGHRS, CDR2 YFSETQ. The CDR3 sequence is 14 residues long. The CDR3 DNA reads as TGCGCCAGCAGCTTAGATGTGGCTGGGACTGAAGCTTTCTTT. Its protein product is CASSLDVAGTEAFF.

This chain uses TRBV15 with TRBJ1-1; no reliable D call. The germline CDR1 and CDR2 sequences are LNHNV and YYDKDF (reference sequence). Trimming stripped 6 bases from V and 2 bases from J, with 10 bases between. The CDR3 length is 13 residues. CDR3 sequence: CATSSTANTEAFF. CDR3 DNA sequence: TGTGCCACCAGTTCGACGGCCAACACTGAAGCTTTCTTT.

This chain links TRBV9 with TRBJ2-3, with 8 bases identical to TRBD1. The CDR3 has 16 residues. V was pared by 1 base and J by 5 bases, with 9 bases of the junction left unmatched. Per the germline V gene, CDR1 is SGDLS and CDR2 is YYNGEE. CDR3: CASSVSPGGLGDTQYF. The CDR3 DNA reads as TGTGCCAGCAGCGTAAGTCCAGGGGGCCTCGGAGATACGCAGTATTTT. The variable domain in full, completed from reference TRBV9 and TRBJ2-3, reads DSGVTQTPKHLITATGQRVTLRCSPRSGDLSVYWYQQSLDQGLQFLIQYYNGEERAKGNILERFSAQQFPDLHSELNLSSLELGDSALYFCASSVSPGGLGDTQYFGPGTRLTVL.

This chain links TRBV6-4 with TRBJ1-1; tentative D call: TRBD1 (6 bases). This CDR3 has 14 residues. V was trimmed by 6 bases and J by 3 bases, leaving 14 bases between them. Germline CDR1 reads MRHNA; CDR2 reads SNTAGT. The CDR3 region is CASSSRGWYTEAFF. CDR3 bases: TGTGCCAGCAGCTCCAGGGGATGGTACACTGAAGCTTTCTTT.

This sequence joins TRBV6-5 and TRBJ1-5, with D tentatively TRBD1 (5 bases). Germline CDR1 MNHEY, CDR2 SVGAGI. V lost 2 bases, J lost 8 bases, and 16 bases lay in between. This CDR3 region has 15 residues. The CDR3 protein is CASSYQGPDVEPQHF. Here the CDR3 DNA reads TGTGCCAGCAGTTACCAGGGACCCGACGTGGAGCCCCAGCATTTT.

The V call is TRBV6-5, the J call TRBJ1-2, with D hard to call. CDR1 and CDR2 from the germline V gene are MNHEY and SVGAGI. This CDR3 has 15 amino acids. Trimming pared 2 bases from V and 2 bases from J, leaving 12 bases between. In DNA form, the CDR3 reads TGTGCCAGCAGTTACGGCTTAGGGAGCAACTATGGCTACACCTTC. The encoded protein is CASSYGLGSNYGYTF.

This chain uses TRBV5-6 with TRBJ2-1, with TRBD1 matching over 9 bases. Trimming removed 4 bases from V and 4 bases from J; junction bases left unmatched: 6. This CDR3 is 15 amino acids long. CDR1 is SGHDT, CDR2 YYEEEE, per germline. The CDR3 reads CASSGGQGSYNEQFF. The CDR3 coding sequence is TGTGCCAGCAGCGGGGGACAGGGTTCTTACAATGAGCAGTTCTTC. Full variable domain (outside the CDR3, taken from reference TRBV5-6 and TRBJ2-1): DAGVTQSPTHLIKTRGQQVTLRCSPKSGHDTVSWYQQALGQGPQFIFQYYEEEERQRGNFPDRFSGHQFPNYSSELNVNALLLGDSALYLCASSGGQGSYNEQFFGPGTRLTVL.

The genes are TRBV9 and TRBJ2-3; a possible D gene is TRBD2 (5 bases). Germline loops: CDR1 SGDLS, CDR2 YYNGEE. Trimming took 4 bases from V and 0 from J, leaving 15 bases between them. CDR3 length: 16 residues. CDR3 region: CASSPPSGSSTDTQYF. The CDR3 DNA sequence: TGTGCCAGCAGCCCCCCAAGCGGTTCTAGCACAGATACGCAGTATTTT.

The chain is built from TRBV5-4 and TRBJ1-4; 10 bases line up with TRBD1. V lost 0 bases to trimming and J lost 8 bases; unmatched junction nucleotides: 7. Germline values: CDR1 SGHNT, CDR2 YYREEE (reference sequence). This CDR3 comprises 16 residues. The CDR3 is CASSLAPTGGIEKLFF. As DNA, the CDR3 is TGTGCCAGCAGCTTGGCACCGACAGGGGGCATAGAAAAACTGTTTTTT.

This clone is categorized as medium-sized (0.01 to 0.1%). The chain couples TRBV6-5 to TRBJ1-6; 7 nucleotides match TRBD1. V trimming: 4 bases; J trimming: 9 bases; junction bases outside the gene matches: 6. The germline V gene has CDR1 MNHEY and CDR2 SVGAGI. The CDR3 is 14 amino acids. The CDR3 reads CASSSDRDPSPLHF. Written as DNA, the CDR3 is TGTGCCAGCAGTTCTGACAGGGATCCTTCACCCCTCCACTTT.